Reported below is one T cell receptor (beta chain). These data are taken from a study of shared clonotypes between healthy human individuals. In the study overall: For every donor, three CD4 naive, three CD4 memory, two CD8 naive and one CD8 memory plates were used.

Only Caucasian adults living in Nashville, Tennessee made up the donor group. Sorted-subset replicate PCR reactions were performed with approximately 200 ng DNA, corresponding to roughly 30,000 T cell genomes. Per the study methods: For the immunoSEQ data, sequences were junction-only without quality scores, so filtering differed. Only in-frame clones appear in the TCRdb table, and some are missing; sequencing was by immunoSEQ multiplex PCR. V and J calls and clone size come straight from that table; D and trimming were deduced from the DNA. The sample gives roughly 2.2 million clones, over 85% of which show up once; 0.35% to 0.45% is in the top ten. The CDR3 runs to 16 residues. The V gene end was trimmed by 1 base and the J gene end by 3 bases; junction bases not matched to a gene: 3. The germline V gene has CDR1 SGHRS and CDR2 YFSETQ.

The chain joins TRBV5-1 to TRBJ2-2; 10 nucleotides line up with TRBD1. The sequence was collected from a man between 18 and 29 years old in good health. Some clones in this sample may be carry-over from other donors' samples. The material sequenced was naive CD4+ T cells from PBMCs. The subset here: CD45RA+ positively selected. The CDR3: CASSLFGTGDTGELFF. As DNA, the CDR3 is TGCGCCAGCAGCTTGTTTGGGACAGGGGACACCGGGGAGCTGTTTTTT.